The sequence of this T cell receptor (beta chain) was determined in a study of cytotoxic CD8 clonotypes in ibrutinib-treated CLL. Study overall: Mean values per sample were some 250,000 productive templates and around 96,000 productive rearrangements.

The germline gives CDR1 KGHSH, CDR2 LQKENI. The CDR3 has 13 amino acids. The V gene lost 2 bases and the J gene lost 4 bases, with 8 bases spanning the gap. Some clones are missing from TCRdb's copy, which holds only in-frame ones; the method was immunoSEQ multiplex PCR. The repertoire holds 65,000 to 85,000 clones, with around 78% as singletons. The rearrangement joins TRBV18 to TRBJ1-2, with D unresolved. Sequenced material: PBMCs, taken after 24 months of ibrutinib treatment. The TCR was taken from a human donor with chronic lymphocytic leukemia. This chain's CDR3 is CASSPDRGYGYTF. For the CDR3, the DNA is TGTGCCAGCTCACCAGATCGGGGCTATGGCTACACCTTC.